The 9 T cell receptor beta chains presented below share a single source sample, sequenced in a study of blood T cell repertoires in COVID-19. The repertoire was sequenced with immunoSEQ multiplex PCR; TCRdb's copy has only in-frame clones and lacks some. This sample carries some 100,000 clones, 75% to 85% of them seen once, and the ten largest clones take 7.9%. The source material was peripheral blood. The receptors shown here come from an elderly woman with active or convalescent COVID-19.

The chain joins TRBV5-1 to TRBJ2-1; the match to TRBD2 covers 12 bases. The junction had 3 bases not matched to a gene; V was cut back by 4 bases and J by 7 bases. Looked up from germline, CDR1 is SGHRS and CDR2 is YFSETQ. This CDR3 has 14 residues. The CDR3 nucleotides are TGCGCCAGCAGCAGCGGGACTAGCGGGAATGAGCAGTTCTTC. Translating gives CASSSGTSGNEQFF. Full variable domain (outside the CDR3, taken from reference TRBV5-1 and TRBJ2-1): KAGVTQTPRYLIKTRGQQVTLSCSPISGHRSVSWYQQTPGQGLQFLFEYFSETQRNKGNFPGRFSGRQFSNSRSEMNVSTLELGDSALYLCASSSGTSGNEQFFGPGTRLTVL.

The chain joins TRBV28 to TRBJ2-7; TRBD2 matches 15 bases. Losses at the gene ends were 2 bases for V and 1 base for J; bases not matched to a gene: 9. This CDR3 contains 19 residues. Germline V gene sequence: CDR1 MDHEN, CDR2 SYDVKM. The chain's CDR3 is CASSLQGLAGGPGSYEQYF. Here the CDR3 DNA reads TGTGCCAGCAGTTTACAAGGACTAGCGGGAGGGCCCGGGTCCTACGAGCAGTACTTC.

The chain links TRBV10-3 to TRBJ2-3, with 9 bases fitting TRBD2. CDR3 length: 15 amino acids. With V trimmed by 6 bases and J by 0 bases, 4 bases remained unmatched. Germline lookup yields CDR1 ENHRY and CDR2 SYGVKD. In DNA, the CDR3 is TGTGCCATCAGGAAGACTAGCGGTAGCACAGATACGCAGTATTTT. Its translation: CAIRKTSGSTDTQYF.

The rearrangement uses TRBV10-3 and TRBJ2-7; unclear D gene. The CDR3 spans 11 residues. The germline V gene encodes CDR1 ENHRY and CDR2 SYGVKD. Trimming stripped 4 bases from V and 5 bases from J, with 6 bases between. The CDR3 sequence: CAISAQDEQYF. The DNA for the CDR3 is TGTGCCATCAGTGCGCAGGACGAGCAGTACTTC.

The chain combines TRBV27 with TRBJ2-7; TRBD1 aligns across 11 bases. The germline V gene has CDR1 MNHEY and CDR2 SMNVEV (reference sequence). Trimming at V came to 3 bases and at J to 0 bases, leaving 1 base not matched to a gene. The CDR3 runs 15 residues. The CDR3 DNA follows: TGTGCCAGCAGTTTCGGGACAGGGGGCTCCTACGAGCAGTACTTC. Translating it yields CASSFGTGGSYEQYF.

The genes are TRBV10-3 and TRBJ2-3; TRBD2 might be the D (5 bases). The CDR3 extends over 15 amino acids. CDR1 is ENHRY, CDR2 SYGVKD, per germline. The V gene lost 8 bases and the J gene lost 5 bases, with 20 bases spanning the gap. CDR3 protein: CAIGQRSGLGDTQYF. The CDR3, as DNA: TGTGCCATCGGGCAGCGGTCCGGACTTGGAGATACGCAGTATTTT.

This rearrangement joins TRBV2 to TRBJ2-3; 10 bases fit TRBD2. V was pared by 4 bases and J by 3 bases, with 4 bases of the junction left unmatched. CDR3 length equals 15 residues. Per germline, CDR1 SNHLY and CDR2 FYNNEI. CDR3 nucleotide sequence: TGTGCCAGCAGTGGCCTAGCGGGAGTGACAGATACGCAGTATTTT. Its protein is CASSGLAGVTDTQYF.

This clone was seen once. The rearrangement uses TRBV5-6 and TRBJ1-4; 11 nucleotides match TRBD1. This CDR3 is 16 amino acids long. With V trimmed by 1 base and J by 8 bases, 7 bases remained unmatched. Germline CDR1 is SGHDT and CDR2 is YYEEEE. The CDR3 here is CASSLMWDRGSEKLFF. The CDR3 bases are TGTGCCAGCAGCTTGATGTGGGACAGGGGGTCCGAAAAACTGTTTTTT.

The chain employs TRBV11-2 and TRBJ2-7; the match to TRBD2 covers 12 bases. V was pared by 1 base and J by 3 bases, with 4 bases of the junction left unmatched. Germline V gene sequence: CDR1 SGHAT, CDR2 FQNNGV. The CDR3 extends over 16 amino acids. CDR3 loop: CASSLALTSGSYEQYF. The CDR3 nucleotides are TGTGCCAGCAGCTTAGCCCTGACTAGCGGGAGCTACGAGCAGTACTTC.